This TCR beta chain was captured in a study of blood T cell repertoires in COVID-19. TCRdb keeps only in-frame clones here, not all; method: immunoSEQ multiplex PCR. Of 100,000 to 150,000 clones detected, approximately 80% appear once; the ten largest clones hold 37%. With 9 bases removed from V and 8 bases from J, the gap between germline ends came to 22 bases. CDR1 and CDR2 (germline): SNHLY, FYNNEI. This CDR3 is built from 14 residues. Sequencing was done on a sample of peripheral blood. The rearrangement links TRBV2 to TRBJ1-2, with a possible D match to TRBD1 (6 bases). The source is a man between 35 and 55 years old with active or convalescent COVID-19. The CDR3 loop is CASSDQGPGEGYTF. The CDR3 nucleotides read TGTGCCAGTTCCGATCAAGGGCCAGGGGAAGGCTACACCTTC. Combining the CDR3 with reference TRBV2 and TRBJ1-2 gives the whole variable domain EPEVTQTPSHQVTQMGQEVILRCVPISNHLYFYWYRQILGQKVEFLVSFYNNEISEKSEIFDDQFSVERPDGSNFTLKIRSTKLEDSAMYFCASSDQGPGEGYTFGSGTRLTVV.